Included here is one TCR beta chain sequence, with context. TCRdb's table, derived via immunoSEQ multiplex PCR, lists solely in-frame clones and lacks some. The sample has roughly 62,000 clones; roughly 79% are singletons. Germline assignment: CDR1 SGHDT and CDR2 YYEEEE. This CDR3 is 16 amino acids long. V was cut by 4 bases and J by 1 base, with 17 bases left in between. This sample stems from a study of blood T cell repertoires in COVID-19. Study summary: T cells, B-cell-depleted T cells, or PBMCs supplied cDNA or gDNA.

The material sequenced was peripheral blood. The receptor's source is a man aged 55 to 70 with acute or convalescent COVID-19. The gene calls are TRBV5-6 and TRBJ1-1; D is uncertain. CDR3 sequence (DNA): TGTGCCAGCAGCCGCTTGGGGAGGTACAAGAACACTGAAGCTTTCTTT. Amino acids: CASSRLGRYKNTEAFF.